What follows are 2 T cell receptor beta chains derived from one specimen sequenced in a study of OX40 agonist ivuxolimab in advanced cancers. Produced via immunoSEQ multiplex PCR; TCRdb's table is partial and in-frame only. The sample shows under 150,000 clones, around nine tenths of them seen only once. The material sequenced was CD4+ or CD8+ T cells sorted from blood, taken in a trial of the OX40 agonist ivuxolimab. These TCRs come from an adult with an advanced solid tumor such as melanoma, head and neck, liver or kidney cancer.

The J gene is TRBJ2-1, the V gene TRBV6-5; 10 bases agree with TRBD2. This CDR3 comprises 15 residues. The trim removed 6 bases at V and 8 bases at J, leaving 10 bases unmatched. CDR1 and CDR2 (germline): MNHEY, SVGAGI. CDR3 amino acids: CASRSGLALVDEQFF. CDR3 nucleotide sequence: TGTGCCAGCAGATCGGGACTAGCGCTCGTAGATGAGCAGTTCTTC.

The chain joins TRBV7-2 to TRBJ2-3, with 13 bases identical to TRBD2. J was trimmed by 3 bases and V by 5 bases; bases with no gene match: 2. The CDR3 is 15 residues long. The germline V gene encodes CDR1 SGHTA and CDR2 FQGNSA. As DNA, the CDR3 is TGTGCCAGCAGCCTGACTAGCGGGAGGACAGATACGCAGTATTTT. Its translation is CASSLTSGRTDTQYF.